A single sample is the source of the 26 T cell receptor beta chains below, sequenced in a study of blood T cells in healthy people across ages. With a J-beta primer mix and a sample-barcoded 5' primer, a second PCR ran about 6 to 11 cycles. TCRdb ran MiXCR on the 5' RACE reads and lists one entry per CDR3 protein. The table lists about 770,000 distinct CDR3 sequences, around 43% of them singletons, with around 21% in the top ten. The sequenced material came from blood. All receptors come from a man aged 60-69 years in good health.

In nucleotides, the CDR3 is TGCGCCAGCAGCCAAACAACGGGACTCACCTACGAGCAGTACTTC. Protein sequence: CASSQTTGLTYEQYF. This chain joins TRBV4-1 and TRBJ2-7, with D possibly matching TRBD2 (6 bases). This CDR3 has 15 amino acids. V shed 2 bases and J shed 2 bases, with 13 bases lying between them. Per the germline V gene, CDR1 is MGHRA and CDR2 is YSYEKL.

A remark on this clonotype: This sequence may be a read error, since a much larger clone differs from it by one base. The chain combines TRBV5-1 with TRBJ2-1; TRBD2 aligns across 14 bases. The CDR3 is made up of 17 amino acids. Germline CDR1 reads SGHRS; CDR2 reads YFSETQ. The CDR3 reads CANSFTGLAGGSDEQFF. In DNA form, the CDR3 reads TGCGCCAACAGCTTTACAGGACTAGCGGGAGGAAGCGATGAGCAGTTCTTC.

The sample holds a few counts of this clonotype. The chain recombines TRBV6-5 with TRBJ1-2; D might be TRBD1 (5 bases). Per germline, CDR1 MNHEY and CDR2 SVGAGI. The ends were cut back, 6 bases at V and 8 bases at J, with 16 bases in the middle. This CDR3 is built from 13 residues. CDR3 amino acids: CASRSPKGKGYTF. CDR3 in DNA: TGTGCCAGCAGGTCGCCTAAGGGGAAGGGCTACACCTTC.

V and J are TRBV2 and TRBJ1-4; D might be TRBD1 (5 bases). V lost 6 bases and J 4 bases, leaving 9 bases between the germline ends. In germline, CDR1 is SNHLY, CDR2 FYNNEI. CDR3 size: 13 residues. The CDR3 here is CASRGTSNEKLFF. In DNA, the CDR3 is TGTGCCAGCAGGGGGACGAGTAATGAAAAACTGTTTTTT.

The V call is TRBV12-3 or TRBV12-4, the J call TRBJ2-1; 10 positions match TRBD2. V lost 8 bases to trimming and J lost 14 bases; unmatched junction nucleotides: 15. The CDR3 length is 14 residues. CDR3 sequence (DNA): TGTGCCAGCGGCTGGTCGCAGCGGGGGGGCCGGGAGTTCTTC. Residues: CASGWSQRGGREFF.

The rearrangement joins TRBV9 to TRBJ1-1, with a tentative D call TRBD1 (6 bases). Deletions cut 5 bases from V and 2 bases from J, with 13 bases between. The germline V gene encodes CDR1 SGDLS and CDR2 YYNGEE. The CDR3 contains 14 residues. The CDR3 coding sequence is TGTGCCAGCAGTGTTGCAGGGGTTAACACTGAAGCTTTCTTT. Residues: CASSVAGVNTEAFF.

The chain has TRBV20-1 and TRBJ2-6; D is unresolved. The germline CDR1 and CDR2 sequences are DFQATT and SNEGSKA (reference sequence). V lost 0 bases and J 0 bases, leaving 9 bases between the germline ends. The CDR3 runs 16 residues. Written as DNA, the CDR3 is TGCAGTGCTAGAGATCTCGGGTCCTCTGGGGCCAACGTCCTGACTTTC. Protein product: CSARDLGSSGANVLTF.

This chain uses TRBV3-1 with TRBJ2-3, with 12 bases fitting TRBD2. The length of the CDR3 is 16 residues. With V trimmed by 4 bases and J by 5 bases, 7 bases remained unmatched. Germline V gene lookup returns CDR1 LGHDT and CDR2 YNNKEL (reference sequence). In nucleotides, the CDR3 is TGTGCCAGCAGCCGCCGGACTAGCGGGGAGTTAGATACGCAGTATTTT. Translating it yields CASSRRTSGELDTQYF.

The chain uses TRBV6-6 and TRBJ1-6; D gene uncertain. The V gene lost 8 bases and the J gene lost 7 bases, with 15 bases spanning the gap. Germline assignment: CDR1 MNHNY and CDR2 SVGAGI (reference sequence). The CDR3 loop spans 14 amino acids. The CDR3 coding sequence is TGTGCCAGCGGCCCTCCGGGCAGAAATTCACCCCTCCACTTT. The encoded protein is CASGPPGRNSPLHF.

The V call is TRBV20-1, the J call TRBJ1-5, with D maybe TRBD1 (5 bases). The length of the CDR3 is 14 residues. Germline CDR1 reads DFQATT; CDR2 reads SNEGSKA (reference sequence). Trimming removed 6 bases from V and 1 base from J, with 13 bases in between. The CDR3 coding sequence is TGCAGTGCCCGGACGGGACGGAGCAATCAGCCCCAGCATTTT. Translating gives CSARTGRSNQPQHF.

This clonotype occurred many times. This chain uses TRBV20-1 with TRBJ2-3; no definite D call. Germline V gives CDR1 DFQATT, CDR2 SNEGSKA (reference sequence). Deletions cut 3 bases from V and 0 bases from J, with 13 bases between. CDR3 length: 15 amino acids. CDR3 nucleotides: TGCAGTGCTAGGGCATTAGGCACGAGCACAGATACGCAGTATTTT. This encodes CSARALGTSTDTQYF.

V gene TRBV5-1 combines with J gene TRBJ2-1, with 13 positions matching TRBD2. V shed 7 bases and J 7 bases; nucleotides not matched to a gene: 8. The CDR3 consists of 15 residues. Germline V lookup: CDR1 SGHRS, CDR2 YFSETQ. CDR3 sequence (DNA): TGCGCCAGCGCCCGCAGGACTAGCGGGGGAAATGAGCAGTTCTTC. Translation: CASARRTSGGNEQFF.

The sample holds a few counts of this clonotype. The chain joins TRBV4-3 to TRBJ2-1; possibly TRBD1 or TRBD2 for D (6 bases each). The V end was cut by 4 bases, the J end by 7 bases, with 20 bases between. CDR1 is LGHNA, CDR2 YSLEER, per germline. This CDR3 region has 16 residues. CDR3 sequence: CASSPGDSWGGNEQFF. For the CDR3, the DNA is TGCGCCAGCAGCCCAGGGGACTCCTGGGGCGGGAATGAGCAGTTCTTC.

The genes are TRBV7-3 and TRBJ1-1; the match to TRBD1 covers 9 bases. CDR3 size: 15 residues. V lost 4 bases to trimming and J lost 1 base; unmatched junction nucleotides: 4. The germline V gene encodes CDR1 SGHTA and CDR2 FQGTGA. The CDR3 DNA sequence: TGTGCCAGCAGCTCCACAGGGGGCCAGAACACTGAAGCTTTCTTT. Translation: CASSSTGGQNTEAFF.

The rearrangement uses TRBV7-2 and TRBJ2-7; a possible D gene is TRBD2 (6 bases). The germline V and J ends were trimmed by 6 bases and 4 bases, with 16 bases remaining between them. This CDR3 has 14 residues. Germline V gene lookup returns CDR1 SGHTA and CDR2 FQGNSA. DNA of the CDR3: TGTGCCAGCAGGCCGGCGTGGGGGAGGTACGAGCAGTACTTC. Translated: CASRPAWGRYEQYF.

In this sample, this clonotype turned up many times. The V call is TRBV7-2, the J call TRBJ2-3, with D uncertain. Trimming cost V 1 base and J 3 bases, with 5 bases left between them. This CDR3 region has 13 residues. Per germline, CDR1 SGHTA and CDR2 FQGNSA. The CDR3 DNA reads as TGTGCCAGCAGCTTAGTTGTTACAGATACGCAGTATTTT. It yields the protein CASSLVVTDTQYF.

Details on this clonotype: A read error may be the cause here, since a much bigger clone is one base away. The chain recombines TRBV6-2 or TRBV6-3 with TRBJ2-5; TRBD2 is a possible D gene (5 bases). Germline CDR1 reads MNHEY; CDR2 reads SVGEGT. The CDR3 loop spans 10 amino acids. Trimming pared 5 bases from V and 11 bases from J, leaving 9 bases between. CDR3 in amino acids: CASSDYKQYF. DNA for the CDR3: TGTGCCAGCAGTGACTACAAGCAGTACTTC.

In this sample, this clonotype turned up a few times. The V and J genes are TRBV4-3 and TRBJ2-5, with D maybe TRBD2 (6 bases). Per germline, CDR1 LGHNA and CDR2 YSLEER. V was cut by 5 bases and J by 11 bases, with 18 bases left in between. There are 13 residues in the CDR3. The CDR3 is CASSGVNGGVQYF. CDR3 DNA: TGCGCCAGCAGCGGAGTAAACGGGGGAGTGCAGTACTTC.

The V call is TRBV7-2, the J call TRBJ1-6, with D unclear. The CDR3 totals 14 residues. V lost 4 bases and J 8 bases, leaving 12 bases between the germline ends. Germline V gives CDR1 SGHTA, CDR2 FQGNSA. The CDR3 DNA reads TGTGCCAGCAGCTCAGCAGGAAACTATTCACCCCTCCACTTT. Protein product: CASSSAGNYSPLHF.

This clonotype was seen only a few times. V and J are TRBV7-9 and TRBJ2-7; D is possibly TRBD1 (6 bases). This CDR3 comprises 13 residues. Trimming shortened V by 5 bases and J by 5 bases, and 13 bases separated the two germline ends. Germline V gene sequence: CDR1 SEHNR, CDR2 FQNEAQ (reference sequence). The CDR3 region is CASSPNRDHEQYF. The CDR3 coding sequence is TGTGCCAGCAGCCCCAACAGGGACCACGAGCAGTACTTC.

This clonotype was seen more than once but under ten times. The chain recombines TRBV20-1 with TRBJ1-1, with D perhaps matching TRBD1 (5 bases). Germline V gene sequence: CDR1 DFQATT, CDR2 SNEGSKA (reference sequence). This CDR3 contains 13 residues. The V and J ends lost 0 bases and 7 bases respectively, with 12 bases between them. CDR3 sequence (DNA): TGCAGTGCTAGAGATCCCGGGGACGGTGAAGCTTTCTTT. It yields the protein CSARDPGDGEAFF.

The rearrangement uses TRBV19 and TRBJ2-2, with TRBD1 identical over 7 bases. V lost 7 bases and J lost 2; bases outside the gene matches: 10. The germline V gene encodes CDR1 LNHDA and CDR2 SQIVND (reference sequence). The CDR3 covers 16 residues. CDR3 protein: CASTDPGQVNTGELFF. The CDR3 DNA reads as TGTGCCAGTACCGACCCTGGACAGGTTAACACCGGGGAGCTGTTTTTT.

The CDR3 coding sequence is TGTGCCAGCACCCTTACCTCTGGCAGGGGTGGCTACACCTTC. It codes for CASTLTSGRGGYTF. V gene TRBV3-1 combines with J gene TRBJ1-2, with D perhaps matching TRBD1 (6 bases). Trimming cost V 7 bases and J 7 bases, with 19 bases left between them. There are 14 residues in the CDR3. Germline V lookup: CDR1 LGHDT, CDR2 YNNKEL (reference sequence).

The chain couples TRBV6-2 or TRBV6-3 to TRBJ2-7; tentative D call: TRBD2 (5 bases). Germline CDR1 is MNHEY and CDR2 is SVGEGT. Between the trimmed V and J ends, which lost 4 bases and 5 bases, there was a span of 18 bases. The CDR3 is 15 amino acids. The CDR3 region is CASSWRGLGPDEQYF. CDR3 DNA: TGTGCCAGCAGTTGGAGAGGACTGGGTCCGGACGAGCAGTACTTC.

The chain uses TRBV6-2 or TRBV6-3 and TRBJ1-1, with TRBD1 identical over 10 bases. The CDR3 has 18 amino acids. Germline trimming cut 8 bases from V and 1 base from J; bases unmatched to any gene: 16. Germline lookup yields CDR1 MNHEY and CDR2 SVGEGT. The CDR3: CASSTVAIRDRGNTEAFF. In DNA, the CDR3 is TGTGCCAGCTCAACTGTTGCTATCCGGGACAGGGGGAACACTGAAGCTTTCTTT.

The CDR3 region is CASSLGGGDPYEQYF. DNA for the CDR3: TGCGCCAGCAGCTTGGGTGGGGGAGACCCCTACGAGCAGTACTTC. V and J are TRBV5-1 and TRBJ2-7; TRBD1 or TRBD2 may be the D gene (5 bases each). The germline V and J ends were trimmed by 0 bases and 2 bases, with 12 bases remaining between them. CDR1 and CDR2 (germline): SGHRS, YFSETQ. The CDR3 extends over 15 amino acids.